A single sample gave rise to the 18 T cell receptor beta chains below, sequenced in a study of lymphopenia after photon versus proton radiotherapy. Only in-frame clones appear in the TCRdb table, and some are missing; sequencing was by immunoSEQ multiplex PCR. Of 20,000 to 25,000 clones listed, 75% to 90% are singletons. The sample here was peripheral blood, taken from a patient treated with photon-based radiotherapy. Source of these receptors: a man aged 60 to 75 with pancreatic cancer.

The V call is TRBV10-3, the J call TRBJ1-1; the match to TRBD1 covers 8 bases. The CDR3 consists of 12 residues. Germline V gene lookup returns CDR1 ENHRY and CDR2 SYGVKD. V was clipped by 8 bases and J by 7 bases; unmatched bases: 6. This CDR3 reads CAIQGQGFEAFF. DNA of the CDR3: TGTGCCATCCAAGGACAGGGTTTTGAAGCTTTCTTT.

To note about this clone: Compared with germline, one end of the junction differs, possibly owing to a read error. The V and J genes are TRBV4-2 and TRBJ2-3; D possibly uses TRBD1 or TRBD2 (6 bases each). The CDR3 length is 13 residues. Germline assignment: CDR1 LGHNA and CDR2 YNFKEQ. The CDR3 coding sequence is TGTGCCAGCAGCCAAGGGTTTATCGGCGGGGACATTTTT. Its protein is CASSQGFIGGDIF.

The genes are TRBV6-1 and TRBJ1-6; 7 bases map to TRBD1. V gave up 7 bases and J gave up 7 bases; unmatched junction bases: 7. The CDR3 runs 14 residues. Germline CDR1 and CDR2: MNHNS and SASEGT. The CDR3 DNA is TGTGCCAGCATAAGGGGGCAATGGAATTCACCCCTCCACTTT. Its protein product is CASIRGQWNSPLHF.

The chain uses TRBV30 and TRBJ1-6; TRBD1 might be the D (6 bases). This CDR3 contains 13 residues. Trimming pared 7 bases from V and 8 bases from J, leaving 15 bases between. Germline assignment: CDR1 GTSNPN and CDR2 SVGIG (reference sequence). CDR3 bases: TGTGCCTTCCGCTCGGGGGGCCATTCACCCCTCCACTTT. It encodes CAFRSGGHSPLHF. Using reference TRBV30 and TRBJ1-6 for the parts outside the CDR3, the full variable domain is SQTIHQWPATLVQPVGSPLSLECTVEGTSNPNLYWYRQAAGRGLQLLFYSVGIGQISSEVPQNLSASRPQDRQFILSSKKLLLSDSGFYLCAFRSGGHSPLHFGNGTRLTVT.

Here the CDR3 reads CASSIGEYGYTF. CDR3 DNA sequence: TGTGCCAGTAGTATAGGGGAGTATGGCTACACCTTC. The chain has TRBV19 and TRBJ1-2; no clear D gene. CDR1 LNHDA and CDR2 SQIVND come from the germline V gene (reference sequence). The CDR3 totals 12 residues. Trimming removed 1 base at V and 5 bases at J, with 5 bases between.

V and J are TRBV28 and TRBJ2-3; 7 bases fit TRBD2. J gave up 5 bases and V 9 bases, and 8 bases lay outside the gene matches. The germline V gene encodes CDR1 MDHEN and CDR2 SYDVKM. The CDR3 has 13 residues. CDR3 region: CASWGGSKDTQYF. The CDR3 nucleotides read TGTGCCAGTTGGGGGGGGTCTAAAGATACGCAGTATTTT.

This sequence joins TRBV7-7 and TRBJ2-6; no firm D call. Trimming removed 5 bases from V and 5 bases from J, with 19 bases in between. Germline V gene data show CDR1 as SSHAT and CDR2 as FNYEAQ (reference sequence). This CDR3 is built from 17 residues. The CDR3: CASSREKPQSRANVLTF. The CDR3 DNA is TGTGCCAGCAGCAGGGAAAAGCCACAAAGTCGGGCCAACGTCCTGACTTTC.

The chain couples TRBV7-2 to TRBJ2-1, with unresolved D. The CDR3 has 11 residues. Germline V gene sequence: CDR1 SGHTA, CDR2 FQGNSA. V lost 1 base and J 5 bases, leaving 0 bases between the germline ends. DNA for the CDR3: TGTGCCAGCAGCTTAGACAATGAGCAGTTCTTC. Its protein is CASSLDNEQFF.

The chain has TRBV7-9 and TRBJ2-3; 10 bases map to TRBD2. The CDR3 has 15 amino acids. V gave up 5 bases and J gave up 0 bases; unmatched junction bases: 2. Looked up from germline, CDR1 is SEHNR and CDR2 is FQNEAQ (reference sequence). DNA of the CDR3: TGTGCCAGCAGCAAGACTAGCGGGAGCACAGATACGCAGTATTTT. This encodes CASSKTSGSTDTQYF. Together with reference TRBV7-9 and TRBJ2-3, the CDR3 gives the full variable domain: DTGVSQNPRHKITKRGQNVTFRCDPISEHNRLYWYRQTLGQGPEFLTYFQNEAQLEKSRLLSDRFSAERPKGSFSTLEIQRTEQGDSAMYLCASSKTSGSTDTQYFGPGTRLTVL.

The gene calls are TRBV7-9 and TRBJ1-2; 11 bases agree with TRBD1. CDR3 size: 15 residues. CDR1 and CDR2 (germline): SEHNR, FQNEAQ (reference sequence). Unmatched junction bases numbered 8, after V lost 7 bases and J lost 4 bases. CDR3 sequence (DNA): TGTGCCAGCACCTTCGGACAGGGGGCGGTCTATGGCTACACCTTC. It codes for CASTFGQGAVYGYTF.

The chain couples TRBV5-1 to TRBJ2-5; TRBD1 might be the D (5 bases). Trimming took 3 bases from V and 5 from J, leaving 17 bases between them. The CDR3 sequence is 15 residues long. In germline, CDR1 is SGHRS, CDR2 YFSETQ. The DNA for the CDR3 is TGCGCCAGCAGCTGGCAGGGAATCTTAAGGGAGACCCAGTACTTC. Protein product: CASSWQGILRETQYF.

The chain joins TRBV27 to TRBJ1-2; D is perhaps TRBD1 (6 bases). V was clipped by 3 bases and J by 6 bases, with 11 bases between them. Germline V gives CDR1 MNHEY, CDR2 SMNVEV (reference sequence). There are 13 residues in the CDR3. In nucleotides, the CDR3 is TGTGCCAGCAGTTTCAACAGGGTGAATGGCTACACCTTC. Its protein product is CASSFNRVNGYTF.

Turning to this clone: Other DNA sequences of this sample code for an identical CDR3. This chain uses TRBV5-1 with TRBJ2-5; 10 bases are shared with TRBD2. Unmatched junction bases numbered 1, after V lost 0 bases and J lost 2 bases. The CDR3 has 15 residues. CDR1 and CDR2 from the germline V gene are SGHRS and YFSETQ. CDR3 in amino acids: CASSLVLAGQETQYF. The CDR3 nucleotides read TGCGCCAGCAGCTTGGTACTAGCGGGGCAAGAGACCCAGTACTTC.

The chain joins TRBV18 to TRBJ1-1; no clear D. The CDR3 runs to 13 residues. Trimming took 1 base from V and 5 from J, leaving 8 bases between them. Per the germline V gene, CDR1 is KGHSH and CDR2 is LQKENI. CDR3 loop: CASSPRGGTEAFF. In DNA, the CDR3 is TGTGCCAGCTCACCACGGGGTGGAACTGAAGCTTTCTTT.

This chain links TRBV5-1 with TRBJ2-7; D assignment may be TRBD1 or TRBD2 (6 bases each). Germline CDR1 SGHRS, CDR2 YFSETQ. V shed 6 bases and J shed 6 bases, with 16 bases lying between them. The CDR3 length is 13 residues. This chain's CDR3 is CASMRDTLREQYF. Written as DNA, the CDR3 is TGCGCCAGCATGCGGGACACTCTCCGCGAGCAGTACTTC.

J is TRBJ1-2 and V is TRBV29-1; unclear D gene. The length of the CDR3 is 14 residues. Germline V lookup: CDR1 SQVTM, CDR2 ANQGSEA. V was trimmed by 4 bases and J by 2 bases, leaving 14 bases between them. The CDR3 is CSVGTGGGNYGYTF. Here the CDR3 DNA reads TGCAGCGTTGGAACGGGAGGCGGGAACTATGGCTACACCTTC.

V usage is TRBV9 and J usage is TRBJ2-7; D may match TRBD1 or TRBD2 (5 bases each). The germline V and J ends were trimmed by 0 bases and 5 bases, with 15 bases remaining between them. Per germline, CDR1 SGDLS and CDR2 YYNGEE. CDR3 length: 15 residues. Written as DNA, the CDR3 is TGTGCCAGCAGCGTAGAGGGGAGAGGCAGGGACGAGCAGTACTTC. Translated: CASSVEGRGRDEQYF.

V and J are TRBV7-2 and TRBJ1-3; D is uncertain. Between the trimmed V and J ends, which lost 6 bases and 0 bases, there was a span of 9 bases. Per germline, CDR1 SGHTA and CDR2 FQGNSA. CDR3 size: 14 residues. CDR3 loop: CASRQRYSGNTIYF. CDR3 nucleotide sequence: TGTGCCAGCAGGCAGCGCTACTCTGGAAACACCATATATTTT.